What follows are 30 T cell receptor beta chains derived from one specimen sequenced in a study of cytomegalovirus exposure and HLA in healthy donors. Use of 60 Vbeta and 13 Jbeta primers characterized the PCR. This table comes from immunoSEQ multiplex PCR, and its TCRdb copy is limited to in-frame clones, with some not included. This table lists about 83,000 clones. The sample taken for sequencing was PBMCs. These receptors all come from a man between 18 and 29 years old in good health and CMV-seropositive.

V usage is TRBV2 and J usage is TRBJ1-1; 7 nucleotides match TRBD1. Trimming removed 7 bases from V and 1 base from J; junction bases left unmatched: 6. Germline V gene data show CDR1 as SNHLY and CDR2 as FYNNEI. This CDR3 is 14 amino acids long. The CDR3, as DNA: TGTGCCAGCAAAACTACAGGGGAGAACACTGAAGCTTTCTTT. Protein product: CASKTTGENTEAFF.

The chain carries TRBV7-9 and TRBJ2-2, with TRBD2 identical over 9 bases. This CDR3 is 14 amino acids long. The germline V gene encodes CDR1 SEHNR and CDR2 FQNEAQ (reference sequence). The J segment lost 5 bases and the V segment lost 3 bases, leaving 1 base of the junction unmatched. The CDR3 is CASSFSGGTGELFF. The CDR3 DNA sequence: TGTGCCAGCAGCTTTAGCGGGGGAACCGGGGAGCTGTTTTTT.

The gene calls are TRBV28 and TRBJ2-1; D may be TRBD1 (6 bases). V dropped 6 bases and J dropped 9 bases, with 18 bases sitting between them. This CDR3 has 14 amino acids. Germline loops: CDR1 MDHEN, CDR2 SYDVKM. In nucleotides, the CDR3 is TGTGCCAGCAGGCCTGTATGGACAGTGAGTGAGCAGTTCTTC. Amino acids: CASRPVWTVSEQFF.

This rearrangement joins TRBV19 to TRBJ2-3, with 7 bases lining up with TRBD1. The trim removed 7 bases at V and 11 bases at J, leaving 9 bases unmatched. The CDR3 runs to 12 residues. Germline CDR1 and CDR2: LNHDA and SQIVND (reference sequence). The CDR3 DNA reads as TGTGCCAGTAACAACCGGGACAGCAAGCAGTATTTT. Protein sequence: CASNNRDSKQYF.

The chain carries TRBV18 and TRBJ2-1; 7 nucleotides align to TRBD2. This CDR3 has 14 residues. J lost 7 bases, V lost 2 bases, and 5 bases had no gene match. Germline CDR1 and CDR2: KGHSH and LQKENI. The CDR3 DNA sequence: TGTGCCAGCTCACCAGCGGACGGGGGGAATGAGCAGTTCTTC. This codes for CASSPADGGNEQFF.

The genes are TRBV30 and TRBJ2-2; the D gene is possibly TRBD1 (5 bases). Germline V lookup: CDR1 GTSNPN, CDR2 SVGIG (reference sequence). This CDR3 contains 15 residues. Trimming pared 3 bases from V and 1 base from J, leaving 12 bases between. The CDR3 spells CAWRDKYLNTGELFF. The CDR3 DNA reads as TGTGCCTGGAGGGACAAGTACCTGAACACCGGGGAGCTGTTTTTT.

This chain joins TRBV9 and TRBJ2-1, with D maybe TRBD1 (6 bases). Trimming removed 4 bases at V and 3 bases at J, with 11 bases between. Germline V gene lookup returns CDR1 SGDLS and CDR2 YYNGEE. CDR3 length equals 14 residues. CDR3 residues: CASSTRTDYNEQFF. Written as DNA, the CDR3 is TGTGCCAGCAGCACCCGGACAGACTACAATGAGCAGTTCTTC.

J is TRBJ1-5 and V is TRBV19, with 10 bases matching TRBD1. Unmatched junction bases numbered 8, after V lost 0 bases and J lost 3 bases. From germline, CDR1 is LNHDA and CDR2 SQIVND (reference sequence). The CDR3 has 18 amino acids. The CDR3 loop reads CASSIDRDRGEDNQPQHF. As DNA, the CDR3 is TGTGCCAGTAGTATAGATCGGGACAGGGGAGAGGACAATCAGCCCCAGCATTTT.

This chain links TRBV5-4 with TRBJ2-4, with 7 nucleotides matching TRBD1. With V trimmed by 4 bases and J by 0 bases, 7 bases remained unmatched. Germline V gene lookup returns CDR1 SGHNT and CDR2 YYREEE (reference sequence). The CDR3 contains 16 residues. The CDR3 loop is CASSPRDRLAKNIQYF. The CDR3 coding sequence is TGTGCCAGCAGCCCCCGGGACAGATTAGCCAAAAACATTCAGTACTTC. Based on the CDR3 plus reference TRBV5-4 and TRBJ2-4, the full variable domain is ETGVTQSPTHLIKTRGQQVTLRCSSQSGHNTVSWYQQALGQGPQFIFQYYREEENGRGNFPPRFSGLQFPNYSSELNVNALELDDSALYLCASSPRDRLAKNIQYFGAGTRLSVL.

CDR3 DNA sequence: TGTGCCAGTAGTGTCGGGACAGGGGGTCTCTCCTACGAGCAGTACTTC. It yields the protein CASSVGTGGLSYEQYF. The chain links TRBV19 to TRBJ2-7; TRBD1 matches 11 bases. Trimming removed 5 bases from V and 0 bases from J; junction bases left unmatched: 6. The CDR3 has 16 amino acids. Germline CDR1 reads LNHDA; CDR2 reads SQIVND (reference sequence). Based on the CDR3 plus reference TRBV19 and TRBJ2-7, the full variable domain is DGGITQSPKYLFRKEGQNVTLSCEQNLNHDAMYWYRQDPGQGLRLIYYSQIVNDFQKGDIAEGYSVSREKKESFPLTVTSAQKNPTAFYLCASSVGTGGLSYEQYFGPGTRLTVT.

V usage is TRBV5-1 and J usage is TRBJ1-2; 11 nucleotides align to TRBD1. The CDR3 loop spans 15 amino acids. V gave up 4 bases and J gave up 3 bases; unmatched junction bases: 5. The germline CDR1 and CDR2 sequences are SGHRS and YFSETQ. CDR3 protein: CASSPGTGGDYGYTF. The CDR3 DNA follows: TGCGCCAGCAGCCCAGGGACAGGGGGGGACTATGGCTACACCTTC.

CDR3 protein: CASSLVAGQLYGYTF. CDR3 nucleotides: TGTGCCAGCAGCTTAGTGGCTGGGCAGCTCTATGGCTACACCTTC. J is TRBJ1-2 and V is TRBV7-2; D unclear. Germline V gene lookup returns CDR1 SGHTA and CDR2 FQGNSA. The CDR3 consists of 15 residues. Deletions cut 1 base from V and 4 bases from J, with 13 bases between.

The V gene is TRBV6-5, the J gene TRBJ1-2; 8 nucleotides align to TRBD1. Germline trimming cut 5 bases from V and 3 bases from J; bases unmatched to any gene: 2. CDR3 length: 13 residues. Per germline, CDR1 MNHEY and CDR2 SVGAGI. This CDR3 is CASSQDRDYGYTF. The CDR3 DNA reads TGTGCCAGCAGTCAGGACAGGGACTATGGCTACACCTTC.

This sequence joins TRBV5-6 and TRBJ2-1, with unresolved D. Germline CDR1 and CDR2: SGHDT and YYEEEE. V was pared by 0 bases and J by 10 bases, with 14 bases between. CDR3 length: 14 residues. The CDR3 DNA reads TGTGCCAGCAGCTTGGCCTTCCCCGGCGGCGAGCAGTTCTTC. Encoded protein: CASSLAFPGGEQFF. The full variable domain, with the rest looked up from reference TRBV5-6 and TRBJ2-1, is DAGVTQSPTHLIKTRGQQVTLRCSPKSGHDTVSWYQQALGQGPQFIFQYYEEEERQRGNFPDRFSGHQFPNYSSELNVNALLLGDSALYLCASSLAFPGGEQFFGPGTRLTVL.

CDR3 DNA sequence: TGCGCCAGCAGCTTATCGGGTATGGACACTGAAGCTTTCTTT. The encoded protein is CASSLSGMDTEAFF. The chain uses TRBV5-1 and TRBJ1-1, with D hard to call. Germline CDR1 reads SGHRS; CDR2 reads YFSETQ. V was clipped by 2 bases and J by 3 bases, with 11 bases between them. The CDR3 is 14 amino acids. The entire variable domain, with the rest obtained from reference TRBV5-1 and TRBJ1-1, is as follows: KAGVTQTPRYLIKTRGQQVTLSCSPISGHRSVSWYQQTPGQGLQFLFEYFSETQRNKGNFPGRFSGRQFSNSRSEMNVSTLELGDSALYLCASSLSGMDTEAFFGQGTRLTVV.

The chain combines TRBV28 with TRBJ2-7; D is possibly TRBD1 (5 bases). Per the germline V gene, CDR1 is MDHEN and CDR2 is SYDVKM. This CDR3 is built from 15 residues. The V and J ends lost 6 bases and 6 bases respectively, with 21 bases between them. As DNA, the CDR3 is TGTGCCAGCAGCACGCAACAGGAGATAGCCGTCGAGCAGTACTTC. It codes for CASSTQQEIAVEQYF.

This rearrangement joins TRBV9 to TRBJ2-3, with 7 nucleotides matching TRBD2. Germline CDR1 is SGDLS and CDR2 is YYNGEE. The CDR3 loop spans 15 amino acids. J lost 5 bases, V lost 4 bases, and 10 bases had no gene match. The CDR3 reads CASSSRSGIGDTQYF. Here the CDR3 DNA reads TGTGCCAGCAGCTCTCGCAGCGGGATTGGAGATACGCAGTATTTT. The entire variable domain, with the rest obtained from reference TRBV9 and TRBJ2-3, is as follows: DSGVTQTPKHLITATGQRVTLRCSPRSGDLSVYWYQQSLDQGLQFLIQYYNGEERAKGNILERFSAQQFPDLHSELNLSSLELGDSALYFCASSSRSGIGDTQYFGPGTRLTVL.

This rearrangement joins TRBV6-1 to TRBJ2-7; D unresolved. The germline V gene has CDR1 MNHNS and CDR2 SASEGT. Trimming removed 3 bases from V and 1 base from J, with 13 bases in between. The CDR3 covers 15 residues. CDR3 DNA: TGTGCCAGCAGTGATGTTGACAACCGGTCCTACGAGCAGTACTTC. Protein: CASSDVDNRSYEQYF.

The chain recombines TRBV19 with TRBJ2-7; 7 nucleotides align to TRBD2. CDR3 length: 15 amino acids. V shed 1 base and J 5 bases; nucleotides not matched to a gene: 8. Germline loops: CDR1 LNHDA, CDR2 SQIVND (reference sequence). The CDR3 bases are TGTGCCAGTAGTATAGCGGCGGGAGTTGTCGACGAGCAGTACTTC. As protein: CASSIAAGVVDEQYF.

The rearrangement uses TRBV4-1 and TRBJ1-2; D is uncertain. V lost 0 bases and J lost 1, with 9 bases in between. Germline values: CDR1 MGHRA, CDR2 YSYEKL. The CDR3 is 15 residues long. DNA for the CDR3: TGCGCCAGCAGCCAAGATTCGGGTATTAACTATGGCTACACCTTC. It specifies CASSQDSGINYGYTF.

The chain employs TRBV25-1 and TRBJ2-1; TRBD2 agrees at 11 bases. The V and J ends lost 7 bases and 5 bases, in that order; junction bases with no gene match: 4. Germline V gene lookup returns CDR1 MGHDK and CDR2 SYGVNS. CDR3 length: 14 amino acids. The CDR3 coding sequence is TGTGCCAGCACCGGGACTAGCGGAAACAATGAGCAGTTCTTC. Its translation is CASTGTSGNNEQFF.

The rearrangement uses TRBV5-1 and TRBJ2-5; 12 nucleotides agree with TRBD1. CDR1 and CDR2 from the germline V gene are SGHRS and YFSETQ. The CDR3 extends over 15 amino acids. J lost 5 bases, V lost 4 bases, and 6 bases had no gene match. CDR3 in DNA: TGCGCCAGCAGCGGAGGGACAGGGGGCGAGGAGACCCAGTACTTC. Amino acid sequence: CASSGGTGGEETQYF. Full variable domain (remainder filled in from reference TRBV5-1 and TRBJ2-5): KAGVTQTPRYLIKTRGQQVTLSCSPISGHRSVSWYQQTPGQGLQFLFEYFSETQRNKGNFPGRFSGRQFSNSRSEMNVSTLELGDSALYLCASSGGTGGEETQYFGPGTRLLVL.

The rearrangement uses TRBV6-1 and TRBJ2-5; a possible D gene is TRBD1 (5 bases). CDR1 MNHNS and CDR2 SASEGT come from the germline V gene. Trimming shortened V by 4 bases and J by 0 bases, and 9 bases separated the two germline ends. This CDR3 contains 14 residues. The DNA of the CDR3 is TGTGCCAGCAGTGCGGACACCTACCAAGAGACCCAGTACTTC. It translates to CASSADTYQETQYF.

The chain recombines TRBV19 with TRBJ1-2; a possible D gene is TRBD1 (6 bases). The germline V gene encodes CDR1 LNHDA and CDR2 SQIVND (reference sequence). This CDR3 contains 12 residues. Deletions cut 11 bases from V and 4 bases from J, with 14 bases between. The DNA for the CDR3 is TGTGCCTCCGAAGACAGGCTCTATGGCTACACCTTC. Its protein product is CASEDRLYGYTF. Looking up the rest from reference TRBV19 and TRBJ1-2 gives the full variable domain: DGGITQSPKYLFRKEGQNVTLSCEQNLNHDAMYWYRQDPGQGLRLIYYSQIVNDFQKGDIAEGYSVSREKKESFPLTVTSAQKNPTAFYLCASEDRLYGYTFGSGTRLTVV.

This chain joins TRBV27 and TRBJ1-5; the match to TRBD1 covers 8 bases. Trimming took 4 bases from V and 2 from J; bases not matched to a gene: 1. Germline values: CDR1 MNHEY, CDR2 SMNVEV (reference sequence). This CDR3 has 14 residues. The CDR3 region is CASSSTGGNQPQHF. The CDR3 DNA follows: TGTGCCAGCAGTTCGACAGGGGGCAATCAGCCCCAGCATTTT.

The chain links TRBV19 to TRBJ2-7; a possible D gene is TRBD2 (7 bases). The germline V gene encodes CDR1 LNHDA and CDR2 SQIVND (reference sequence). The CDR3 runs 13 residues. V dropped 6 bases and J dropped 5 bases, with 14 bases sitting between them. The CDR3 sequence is CASSYGGLDEQYF. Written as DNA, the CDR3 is TGTGCCAGTAGCTACGGGGGGCTGGACGAGCAGTACTTC.

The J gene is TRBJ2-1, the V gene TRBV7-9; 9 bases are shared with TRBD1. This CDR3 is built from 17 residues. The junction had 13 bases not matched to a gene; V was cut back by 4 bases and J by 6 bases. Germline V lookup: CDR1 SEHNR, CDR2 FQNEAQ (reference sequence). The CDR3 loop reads CASSSEPWTGVFNEQFF. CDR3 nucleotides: TGTGCCAGCAGCTCGGAGCCCTGGACAGGGGTCTTCAATGAGCAGTTCTTC.

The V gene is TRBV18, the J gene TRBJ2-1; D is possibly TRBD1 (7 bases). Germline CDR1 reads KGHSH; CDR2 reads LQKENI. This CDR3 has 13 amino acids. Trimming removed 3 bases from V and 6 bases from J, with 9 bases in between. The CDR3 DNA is TGTGCCAGCTCACCTCAGGGGGGCAATGAGCAGTTCTTC. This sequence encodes CASSPQGGNEQFF.

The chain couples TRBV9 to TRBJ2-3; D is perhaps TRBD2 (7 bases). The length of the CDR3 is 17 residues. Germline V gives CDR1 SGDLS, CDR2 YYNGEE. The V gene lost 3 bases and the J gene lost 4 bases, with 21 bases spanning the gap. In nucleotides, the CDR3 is TGTGCCAGCAGCGCCCGAGGGGGACTAACCGGACCAGATACGCAGTATTTT. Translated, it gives CASSARGGLTGPDTQYF.

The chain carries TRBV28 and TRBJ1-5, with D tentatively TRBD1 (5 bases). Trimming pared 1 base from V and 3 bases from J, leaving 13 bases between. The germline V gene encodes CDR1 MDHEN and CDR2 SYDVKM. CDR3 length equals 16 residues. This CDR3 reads CASSLYRLGNNQPQHF. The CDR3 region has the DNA TGTGCCAGCAGTTTATACAGGCTAGGGAACAATCAGCCCCAGCATTTT. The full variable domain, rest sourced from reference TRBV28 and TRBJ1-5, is DVKVTQSSRYLVKRTGEKVFLECVQDMDHENMFWYRQDPGLGLRLIYFSYDVKMKEKGDIPEGYSVSREKKERFSLILESASTNQTSMYLCASSLYRLGNNQPQHFGDGTRLSIL.